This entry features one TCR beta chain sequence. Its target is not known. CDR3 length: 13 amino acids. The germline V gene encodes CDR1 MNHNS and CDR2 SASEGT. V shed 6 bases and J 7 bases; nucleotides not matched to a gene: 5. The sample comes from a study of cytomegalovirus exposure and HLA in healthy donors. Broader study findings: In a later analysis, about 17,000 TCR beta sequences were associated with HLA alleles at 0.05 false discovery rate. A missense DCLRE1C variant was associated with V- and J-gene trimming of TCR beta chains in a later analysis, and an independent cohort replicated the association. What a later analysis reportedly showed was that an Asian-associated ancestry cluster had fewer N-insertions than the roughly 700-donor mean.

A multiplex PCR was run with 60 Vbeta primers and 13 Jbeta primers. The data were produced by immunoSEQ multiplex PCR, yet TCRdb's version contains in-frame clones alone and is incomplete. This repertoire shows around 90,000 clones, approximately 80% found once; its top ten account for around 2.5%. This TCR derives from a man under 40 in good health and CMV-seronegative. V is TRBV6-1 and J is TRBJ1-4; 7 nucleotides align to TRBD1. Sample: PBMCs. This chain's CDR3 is CASSDRVFEKLFF. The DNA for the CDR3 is TGTGCCAGCAGCGACAGGGTGTTTGAAAAACTGTTTTTT.